The 14 T cell receptor beta chains in this list originate from one sample, sequenced in a study of CD8 T cells in Susac syndrome. Random hexamers were used to reverse transcribe an amount of 0.5 to 1 ug RNA. Via MiXCR, TCRdb re-called the immunoSEQ multiplex PCR reads, giving one row per CDR3 protein. Of some 240,000 distinct CDR3 sequences in the sample, 95% to 97% were seen once. The sample consisted of CD4+ T cells from PBMCs. These TCRs come from a human donor with Susac syndrome.

The rearrangement links TRBV12-3 or TRBV12-4 to TRBJ2-7; 7 bases are shared with TRBD2. The CDR3 spans 17 residues. V lost 3 bases to trimming and J lost 4 bases; unmatched junction nucleotides: 15. CDR3 sequence: CASSFRAGTSLSYEQYF. The CDR3 coding sequence is TGTGCCAGCAGTTTTCGAGCGGGAACCTCTTTATCTTACGAGCAGTACTTC.

V and J are TRBV2 and TRBJ2-1; tentatively, D is TRBD1 or TRBD2 (6 bases each). This CDR3 comprises 16 residues. Trimming shortened V by 6 bases and J by 1 base, and 16 bases separated the two germline ends. The germline V gene encodes CDR1 SNHLY and CDR2 FYNNEI. The CDR3 loop is CASRGGLSRSYNEQFF. In DNA, the CDR3 is TGTGCCAGCAGAGGGGGACTTTCCCGGTCCTACAATGAGCAGTTCTTC.

The chain carries TRBV9 and TRBJ2-1; D remains ambiguous. With 0 bases removed from V and 8 bases from J, the gap between germline ends came to 12 bases. The CDR3 runs to 14 residues. CDR1 is SGDLS, CDR2 YYNGEE, per germline. Here the CDR3 reads CASSVVPDFHEQFF. The CDR3 DNA reads TGTGCCAGCAGCGTAGTGCCCGATTTCCATGAGCAGTTCTTC.

The chain combines TRBV2 with TRBJ2-5; TRBD1 aligns across 7 bases. CDR3 length: 14 amino acids. Unmatched junction bases numbered 8, after V lost 6 bases and J lost 4 bases. From germline, CDR1 is SNHLY and CDR2 FYNNEI. CDR3 loop: CASSRDSAAETQYF. For the CDR3, the DNA is TGTGCCAGCAGCCGGGACAGCGCAGCAGAGACCCAGTACTTC.

The table lists this clonotype with a count of one. The V and J genes are TRBV4-1 and TRBJ1-2; 11 bases map to TRBD1. The CDR3 is 18 amino acids. Germline V lookup: CDR1 MGHRA, CDR2 YSYEKL. The junction had 17 bases not matched to a gene; V was cut back by 4 bases and J by 7 bases. The CDR3 region is CASSPPGTGGKGPLGYTF. The CDR3 DNA is TGCGCCAGCAGCCCTCCCGGGACAGGGGGAAAGGGCCCGCTTGGCTACACCTTC.

The chain has TRBV27 and TRBJ1-2, with a possible D match to TRBD1 (5 bases). This CDR3 spans 15 amino acids. The V end lost 2 bases, the J end lost 5 bases, and 15 bases lay between the germline ends. CDR1 MNHEY and CDR2 SMNVEV come from the germline V gene (reference sequence). This chain's CDR3 is CASSLGATGLYGYTF. In DNA, the CDR3 is TGTGCCAGCAGTTTAGGGGCAACGGGCCTTTATGGCTACACCTTC.

The V and J genes are TRBV20-1 and TRBJ2-7, with D tentatively TRBD1 or TRBD2 (5 bases each). V was cut by 3 bases and J by 9 bases, with 21 bases left in between. The CDR3 totals 14 residues. Germline loops: CDR1 DFQATT, CDR2 SNEGSKA (reference sequence). In DNA form, the CDR3 reads TGCAGTGCTAGTCCGACTACCGGGGAAAGGGGGCAGTACTTC. Translating it yields CSASPTTGERGQYF.

The chain recombines TRBV30 with TRBJ1-2; D call uncertain. Germline assignment: CDR1 GTSNPN and CDR2 SVGIG (reference sequence). This CDR3 has 14 residues. V shed 0 bases and J shed 5 bases, with 13 bases lying between them. The CDR3 DNA reads TGTGCCTGGAGTGTCCCGAAGGTCCCGTATGGCTACACCTTC. Encoded protein: CAWSVPKVPYGYTF.

This chain connects TRBV12-3 or TRBV12-4 to TRBJ1-2; no clear D gene. There are 13 residues in the CDR3. Trimming removed 0 bases from V and 3 bases from J, with 5 bases in between. The CDR3 protein is CASSLAADYGYTF. In DNA, the CDR3 is TGTGCCAGCAGTTTAGCGGCAGACTATGGCTACACCTTC.

This sequence joins TRBV27 and TRBJ2-4; D is possibly TRBD1 or TRBD2 (5 bases each). In germline, CDR1 is MNHEY, CDR2 SMNVEV (reference sequence). The CDR3 is 14 residues long. V lost 4 bases and J 2 bases, leaving 9 bases between the germline ends. DNA for the CDR3: TGTGCCAGCAGTTACAAGGGACCCAAAAACATTCAGTACTTC. Translating gives CASSYKGPKNIQYF.

The chain is built from TRBV20-1 and TRBJ1-1, with D possibly being TRBD1 (6 bases). This CDR3 contains 15 residues. Germline V gives CDR1 DFQATT, CDR2 SNEGSKA (reference sequence). The ends were cut back, 4 bases at V and 1 base at J, with 16 bases in the middle. The CDR3 DNA sequence: TGCAGTGCTACCCCGGGGTACAGGGAGAACACTGAAGCTTTCTTT. Translated, it gives CSATPGYRENTEAFF.

The V call is TRBV28, the J call TRBJ2-5, with D perhaps being TRBD1 or TRBD2 (5 bases each). Germline lookup yields CDR1 MDHEN and CDR2 SYDVKM. The CDR3 covers 15 residues. With 6 bases removed from V and 1 base from J, the gap between germline ends came to 15 bases. The CDR3 protein is CASRTPGRLQETQYF. CDR3 DNA: TGTGCCAGCAGGACCCCGGGACGGCTCCAAGAGACCCAGTACTTC.

This chain joins TRBV5-1 and TRBJ2-1; 8 nucleotides align to TRBD2. After removal of 2 bases from V and 3 bases from J, the junction contained 4 bases not matched to a gene. This CDR3 has 15 amino acids. CDR1 is SGHRS and CDR2 is YFSETQ in the germline V gene. The CDR3 coding sequence is TGCGCCAGCAGCTTTGGTAGCGGGAACTACAATGAGCAGTTCTTC. Protein sequence: CASSFGSGNYNEQFF.

The chain has TRBV9 and TRBJ2-5, with TRBD1 matching over 9 bases. Germline CDR1 reads SGDLS; CDR2 reads YYNGEE. CDR3 length: 14 amino acids. The J segment lost 6 bases and the V segment lost 3 bases, leaving 6 bases of the junction unmatched. For the CDR3, the DNA is TGTGCCAGCAGCGCCAACAGGGGGCTTCAGACCCAGTACTTC. The encoded protein is CASSANRGLQTQYF.